The 29 T cell receptor beta chains below come from one sample, sequenced in a study of chemoradiotherapy in HPV16-positive cancers. Clones were read by immunoSEQ multiplex PCR, and TCRdb kept only the in-frame ones, dropping some. The sample has 1,500 to 2,500 clones, roughly 90% seen once. The sample here was tumor tissue, taken from a patient who underwent chemoradiotherapy. The receptor set was obtained from a human donor with HPV-associated anogenital cancer.

V usage is TRBV6-4 and J usage is TRBJ2-3; 8 bases align to TRBD2. After removal of 6 bases from V and 0 bases from J, the junction contained 5 bases not matched to a gene. The germline CDR1 and CDR2 sequences are MRHNA and SNTAGT. CDR3 size: 15 residues. CDR3 region: CASSLTSGSTDTQYF. The CDR3 region has the DNA TGTGCCAGCAGCCTTACTAGCGGTAGCACAGATACGCAGTATTTT.

The chain is built from TRBV5-6 and TRBJ1-5; D may be TRBD1 (5 bases). Germline CDR1 reads SGHDT; CDR2 reads YYEEEE. The CDR3 loop spans 17 amino acids. Between the trimmed V and J ends, which lost 4 bases and 3 bases, there was a span of 20 bases. CDR3 sequence (DNA): TGTGCCAGCAGCCTCGGGGGGGGTTTGAATCCCAATCAGCCCCAGCATTTT. Translation: CASSLGGGLNPNQPQHF.

This sequence joins TRBV21-1 and TRBJ2-7; TRBD2 is taken as the D call from the table, unchecked against the DNA. TRBV21-1 is a listed pseudogene. The CDR3 is 18 amino acids. CDR3 protein: CASSISTSGGPSSYEQYF. In DNA, the CDR3 is TGTGCCAGCAGCATTTCGACTAGCGGGGGCCCTAGCTCCTACGAGCAGTACTTC.

This rearrangement joins TRBV7-9 to TRBJ2-2, with D possibly being TRBD2 (6 bases). Trimming cost V 2 bases and J 1 base, with 8 bases left between them. The germline CDR1 and CDR2 sequences are SEHNR and FQNEAQ (reference sequence). This CDR3 contains 15 residues. The CDR3 is CASSLRAGNTGELFF. The CDR3 DNA reads as TGTGCCAGCAGCTTAAGAGCGGGGAACACCGGGGAGCTGTTTTTT.

This chain uses TRBV5-1 with TRBJ1-2; a possible D gene is TRBD1 (5 bases). CDR3 size: 19 residues. With 0 bases removed from V and 0 bases from J, the gap between germline ends came to 21 bases. Germline assignment: CDR1 SGHRS and CDR2 YFSETQ. The CDR3 is CASSLAVAGRRGPNYGYTF. CDR3 nucleotide sequence: TGCGCCAGCAGCTTGGCCGTGGCAGGCCGGAGGGGACCTAACTATGGCTACACCTTC.

The chain joins TRBV30 to TRBJ1-2; the match to TRBD1 covers 7 bases. Trimming cost V 5 bases and J 4 bases; bases outside gene matches: 4. CDR3 size: 12 residues. Germline V gene data show CDR1 as GTSNPN and CDR2 as SVGIG (reference sequence). In DNA, the CDR3 is TGTGCCTGGTACAGGGGAACCTATGGCTACACCTTC. This encodes CAWYRGTYGYTF.

The chain is built from TRBV30 and TRBJ2-3; 7 nucleotides line up with TRBD2. The CDR3 is 14 amino acids. CDR1 is GTSNPN and CDR2 is SVGIG in the germline V gene (reference sequence). With 0 bases clipped from V and 0 bases from J, the junction kept 0 bases outside the gene matches. CDR3 nucleotide sequence: TGTGCCTGGAGTGTAGCGGGGAGCACAGATACGCAGTATTTT. It encodes CAWSVAGSTDTQYF.

V usage is TRBV19 and J usage is TRBJ1-2, with no clear D. Trimming shortened V by 6 bases and J by 6 bases, and 14 bases separated the two germline ends. Germline CDR1 LNHDA, CDR2 SQIVND (reference sequence). This CDR3 has 13 residues. CDR3 nucleotides: TGTGCCAGTAGCCCCCCAGGAGCCCATGGCTACACCTTC. Translated: CASSPPGAHGYTF.

The V and J genes are TRBV5-1 and TRBJ2-6, with 8 positions matching TRBD1. This CDR3 has 18 amino acids. CDR1 and CDR2 from the germline V gene are SGHRS and YFSETQ. V gave up 4 bases and J gave up 0 bases; unmatched junction bases: 9. CDR3 loop: CASSRLTGASSGANVLTF. In DNA form, the CDR3 reads TGCGCCAGCAGCCGGTTGACAGGGGCGAGCTCTGGGGCCAACGTCCTGACTTTC.

The chain uses TRBV7-9 and TRBJ1-5, with D possibly being TRBD1 (6 bases). This CDR3 comprises 16 residues. CDR1 and CDR2 from the germline V gene are SEHNR and FQNEAQ (reference sequence). The V gene lost 5 bases and the J gene lost 2 bases, with 16 bases spanning the gap. DNA of the CDR3: TGTGCCAGCAGCGTGGGGCACTCAGGGGGCAATCAGCCCCAGCATTTT. Encoded protein: CASSVGHSGGNQPQHF.

The V gene is TRBV19, the J gene TRBJ2-3, with D perhaps matching TRBD1 or TRBD2 (5 bases each). The CDR3 covers 15 residues. From germline, CDR1 is LNHDA and CDR2 SQIVND (reference sequence). V lost 5 bases and J lost 4, with 16 bases in between. CDR3 DNA: TGTGCCAGTAGTCTCCCAACCGGGACCCCAGATACGCAGTATTTT. Translated, it gives CASSLPTGTPDTQYF.

CDR3 bases: TGTGCCAGCAGTTTAACCAGCTATGGCTACACCTTC. This gives the protein CASSLTSYGYTF. The genes are TRBV28 and TRBJ1-2; D not resolved. Trimming stripped 2 bases from V and 4 bases from J, with 5 bases between. Germline V lookup: CDR1 MDHEN, CDR2 SYDVKM. The CDR3 is 12 residues long.

The rearrangement joins TRBV7-2 to TRBJ1-2, with 9 bases aligning to TRBD1. This CDR3 spans 19 amino acids. Losses at the gene ends were 5 bases for V and 6 bases for J; bases not matched to a gene: 22. CDR1 and CDR2 from the germline V gene are SGHTA and FQGNSA. CDR3 amino acids: CASSPRTGAPVTGYDGYTF. The CDR3 DNA is TGTGCCAGCAGCCCTCGGACAGGGGCCCCAGTTACGGGGTACGATGGCTACACCTTC. The whole variable domain, filled in from reference TRBV7-2 and TRBJ1-2, reads GAGVSQSPSNKVTEKGKDVELRCDPISGHTALYWYRQSLGQGLEFLIYFQGNSAPDKSGLPSDRFSAERTGGSVSTLTIQRTQQEDSAVYLCASSPRTGAPVTGYDGYTFGSGTRLTVV.

This clone was seen only once. The V and J genes are TRBV19 and TRBJ2-3, with 11 bases lining up with TRBD2. After removal of 5 bases from V and 2 bases from J, the junction contained 6 bases not matched to a gene. The CDR3 runs to 16 residues. Germline assignment: CDR1 LNHDA and CDR2 SQIVND (reference sequence). Written as DNA, the CDR3 is TGTGCCAGTAGTCCCCCTAGCGGGGGGCACACAGATACGCAGTATTTT. This sequence encodes CASSPPSGGHTDTQYF.

The rearrangement links TRBV7-9 to TRBJ2-7; 9 nucleotides agree with TRBD1. V trimming: 3 bases; J trimming: 1 base; junction bases outside the gene matches: 7. The CDR3 length is 16 residues. Germline V lookup: CDR1 SEHNR, CDR2 FQNEAQ (reference sequence). The CDR3 nucleotides read TGTGCCAGCAGCTTCCGTGGACAGGGGTTGTCCTACGAGCAGTACTTC. This encodes CASSFRGQGLSYEQYF.

On this clone itself: A junction boundary mismatches the germline segment, possibly from a read error. The identical CDR3 is also encoded by other nucleotide sequences in the sample. The V call is TRBV7-9, the J call TRBJ2-7; 10 positions match TRBD2. CDR1 is SEHNR, CDR2 FQNEAQ, per germline (reference sequence). The CDR3 has 18 residues. CDR3: CASSAAVGAGGRTYEQYF. The DNA for the CDR3 is TGTGCCAGCAGCGCAGCAGTTGGAGCGGGGGGGCGTACCTATGAGCAGTACTTC.

The chain links TRBV7-2 to TRBJ2-7, with TRBD1 matching 8 bases. This CDR3 has 15 residues. Losses at the gene ends were 1 base for V and 1 base for J; bases not matched to a gene: 3. The germline gives CDR1 SGHTA, CDR2 FQGNSA. The CDR3: CASSLGTGSSYEQYF. CDR3 nucleotides: TGTGCCAGCAGCTTAGGGACAGGGAGTTCCTACGAGCAGTACTTC.

V usage is TRBV18 and J usage is TRBJ1-6; 8 bases match TRBD1. Germline trimming cut 3 bases from V and 10 bases from J; bases unmatched to any gene: 8. Germline V gene lookup returns CDR1 KGHSH and CDR2 LQKENI. The CDR3 covers 15 residues. CDR3 bases: TGTGCCAGCTCACCGGGAGGGACAGGTGAATCACCCCTCCACTTT. The encoded protein is CASSPGGTGESPLHF.

The CDR3 DNA follows: TGTGCCAGCAGCGTCAATTTAGGGGAGACCTACGAGCAGTACTTC. Its translation is CASSVNLGETYEQYF. The chain couples TRBV11-1 to TRBJ2-7; D may correspond to TRBD1 or TRBD2 (5 bases each). The CDR3 has 15 amino acids. The V gene's germline CDR1 is SGHAT and CDR2 FQDESV (reference sequence). Trimming removed 5 bases at V and 2 bases at J, with 16 bases between.

The chain joins TRBV29-1 to TRBJ2-2; a possible D gene is TRBD1 (6 bases). The CDR3 contains 13 residues. CDR1 and CDR2 from the germline V gene are SQVTM and ANQGSEA. With 7 bases removed from V and 4 bases from J, the gap between germline ends came to 13 bases. The CDR3 loop reads CSAMGAGTGELFF. In nucleotides, the CDR3 is TGCAGCGCCATGGGGGCAGGCACCGGGGAGCTGTTTTTT.

The CDR3 DNA reads as TGTGCCAGCAGCCTTCAGGGATATTCACCCCTCCACTTT. This translates into CASSLQGYSPLHF. The V call is TRBV7-2, the J call TRBJ1-6; TRBD1 might be the D (5 bases). CDR1 and CDR2 from the germline V gene are SGHTA and FQGNSA. With 5 bases removed from V and 8 bases from J, the gap between germline ends came to 10 bases. The CDR3 spans 13 residues.

The chain uses TRBV18 and TRBJ2-7; 8 nucleotides agree with TRBD1. CDR3 size: 15 residues. CDR1 KGHSH and CDR2 LQKENI come from the germline V gene. Germline trimming cut 3 bases from V and 5 bases from J; bases unmatched to any gene: 9. Here the CDR3 reads CASSPSGTGVNEQYF. Here the CDR3 DNA reads TGTGCCAGCTCACCTTCCGGGACAGGAGTTAACGAGCAGTACTTC.

The chain is built from TRBV2 and TRBJ2-6; D gene uncertain. The germline V gene has CDR1 SNHLY and CDR2 FYNNEI. This CDR3 has 15 residues. V was trimmed by 2 bases and J by 0 bases, leaving 5 bases between them. The CDR3 region is CASSEQVSGANVLTF. In DNA, the CDR3 is TGTGCCAGCAGTGAACAGGTCTCTGGGGCCAACGTCCTGACTTTC.

This sequence joins TRBV29-1 and TRBJ2-5; a possible D gene is TRBD2 (7 bases). Germline values: CDR1 SQVTM, CDR2 ANQGSEA. The CDR3 contains 14 residues. V was cut by 0 bases and J by 5 bases, with 13 bases left in between. The CDR3: CSVEDWGGVETQYF. The CDR3 nucleotides read TGCAGCGTTGAAGATTGGGGGGGCGTTGAGACCCAGTACTTC.

The chain joins TRBV30 to TRBJ1-3; D is unresolved. Trimming removed 0 bases from V and 7 bases from J, with 4 bases in between. The V gene's germline CDR1 is GTSNPN and CDR2 SVGIG (reference sequence). This CDR3 comprises 11 residues. CDR3 in amino acids: CAWSVPNTIYF. CDR3 DNA: TGTGCCTGGAGTGTACCCAACACCATATATTTT. Looking up the rest from reference TRBV30 and TRBJ1-3 gives the full variable domain: SQTIHQWPATLVQPVGSPLSLECTVEGTSNPNLYWYRQAAGRGLQLLFYSVGIGQISSEVPQNLSASRPQDRQFILSSKKLLLSDSGFYLCAWSVPNTIYFGEGSWLTVV.

This sequence joins TRBV6-5 and TRBJ1-5; D unclear. The germline CDR1 and CDR2 sequences are MNHEY and SVGAGI. V dropped 3 bases and J dropped 6 bases, with 9 bases sitting between them. The CDR3 is made up of 13 amino acids. The CDR3: CASSYSERQPQHF. The CDR3 region has the DNA TGTGCCAGCAGTTATTCCGAGCGTCAGCCCCAGCATTTT.

The rearrangement joins TRBV30 to TRBJ2-3; the D is unclear. The CDR3 runs 14 residues. The germline V gene has CDR1 GTSNPN and CDR2 SVGIG (reference sequence). The V gene lost 2 bases and the J gene lost 1 base, with 10 bases spanning the gap. CDR3 amino acids: CAWSQSPRTDTQYF. DNA for the CDR3: TGTGCCTGGAGTCAAAGTCCCCGCACAGATACGCAGTATTTT.

This rearrangement joins TRBV5-1 to TRBJ2-7; 8 positions agree with TRBD1. CDR1 SGHRS and CDR2 YFSETQ come from the germline V gene. V was pared by 1 base and J by 5 bases, with 2 bases of the junction left unmatched. The CDR3 length is 13 residues. CDR3 amino acids: CASSLSRGHEQYF. CDR3 DNA: TGCGCCAGCAGCTTGTCCAGGGGGCACGAGCAGTACTTC.

The sample holds a few counts of this clone. The chain recombines TRBV11-2 with TRBJ1-5; no clear D gene. Trimming took off 5 bases at V and 9 bases at J, with 17 bases between the two ends. The CDR3 covers 14 residues. Germline values: CDR1 SGHAT, CDR2 FQNNGV. The DNA for the CDR3 is TGTGCCAGCAGCCCTGGAAGGGAGACACTGCCCCAGCATTTT. This encodes CASSPGRETLPQHF.